These 24 T cell receptor beta chains came from one sample sequenced in a study of shared clonotypes between healthy human individuals. Repertoires were generated with immunoSEQ multiplex PCR, while TCRdb's copy carries only in-frame clones and drops some. The sample includes approximately 330,000 clones, roughly 70% of them seen just once. Sequenced sample: memory CD4+ T cells sorted from blood. Subset given: CD45RA-negative fraction. The receptors derive from a young man in good health.

The chain employs TRBV7-8 and TRBJ1-4; possible D gene TRBD1, 5 bases. Looked up from germline, CDR1 is SGHVS and CDR2 is FQNEAQ. The CDR3 sequence is 15 residues long. Trimming stripped 4 bases from V and 8 bases from J, with 17 bases between. The CDR3: CASSSHRWPPEKLFF. DNA of the CDR3: TGTGCCAGCAGCTCGCACAGGTGGCCCCCCGAAAAACTGTTTTTT.

V is TRBV6-5 and J is TRBJ2-1, with 10 nucleotides matching TRBD2. CDR1 and CDR2 from the germline V gene are MNHEY and SVGAGI. The ends lost 2 bases at V and 7 bases at J; junction bases unmatched: 2. There are 14 residues in the CDR3. The CDR3 sequence is CASSYSGRDNEQFF. CDR3 sequence (DNA): TGTGCCAGCAGTTACAGCGGGAGGGATAATGAGCAGTTCTTC.

This clone was counted at least ten times. The rearrangement uses TRBV29-1 and TRBJ2-6; D assignment may be TRBD1 or TRBD2 (5 bases each). This CDR3 region has 16 residues. V was cut by 7 bases and J by 1 base, with 17 bases left in between. Per the germline V gene, CDR1 is SQVTM and CDR2 is ANQGSEA. The CDR3 reads CSAARDVDSGANVLTF. DNA of the CDR3: TGCAGCGCGGCCCGGGACGTAGATTCTGGGGCCAACGTCCTGACTTTC.

The chain is built from TRBV4-3 and TRBJ2-3; D possibly corresponds to TRBD2 (6 bases). Germline V CDR1 and CDR2: LGHNA, YSLEER. Between the trimmed V and J ends, which lost 4 bases and 1 base, there was a span of 21 bases. This CDR3 contains 18 residues. The CDR3 nucleotides are TGCGCCAGCAGCCCCCCGGATGGGGCGGGAAGACGCACAGATACGCAGTATTTT. Its translation is CASSPPDGAGRRTDTQYF.

The gene calls are TRBV10-1 and TRBJ1-1, with D tentatively TRBD1 (6 bases). Germline CDR1 is WNHNN and CDR2 is SYGVQD (reference sequence). V was shortened by 4 bases and J by 5 bases, with 11 bases between the two germline ends. This CDR3 has 13 residues. The CDR3 here is CASSAQGLTEAFF. CDR3 DNA: TGCGCCAGCAGTGCCCAGGGGCTGACTGAAGCTTTCTTT.

The chain joins TRBV9 to TRBJ2-6; 8 bases agree with TRBD1. The germline V gene encodes CDR1 SGDLS and CDR2 YYNGEE. The CDR3 has 15 amino acids. V shed 2 bases and J 2 bases; nucleotides not matched to a gene: 0. The CDR3 sequence is CASSVTGAGANVLTF. Written as DNA, the CDR3 is TGTGCCAGCAGCGTGACAGGGGCTGGGGCCAACGTCCTGACTTTC. Full variable domain (remainder filled in from reference TRBV9 and TRBJ2-6): DSGVTQTPKHLITATGQRVTLRCSPRSGDLSVYWYQQSLDQGLQFLIQYYNGEERAKGNILERFSAQQFPDLHSELNLSSLELGDSALYFCASSVTGAGANVLTFGAGSRLTVL.

V is TRBV5-1 and J is TRBJ2-5; 10 bases match TRBD1. J lost 4 bases, V lost 3 bases, and 3 bases had no gene match. The germline gives CDR1 SGHRS, CDR2 YFSETQ. The CDR3 covers 14 residues. The CDR3 sequence: CASSSTGGLETQYF. For the CDR3, the DNA is TGCGCCAGCAGCTCGACAGGGGGCCTAGAGACCCAGTACTTC.

The V and J genes are TRBV7-9 and TRBJ2-7; tentative D call: TRBD1 (5 bases). The germline V and J ends were trimmed by 5 bases and 7 bases, with 15 bases remaining between them. The CDR3 covers 13 residues. CDR1 is SEHNR, CDR2 FQNEAQ, per germline (reference sequence). The CDR3 reads CASSPRTGFEQYF. The CDR3 nucleotides read TGTGCCAGCAGCCCACGCACAGGATTTGAGCAGTACTTC.

The chain links TRBV7-3 to TRBJ2-2; D is uncertain. The CDR3 consists of 12 residues. Deletions cut 1 base from V and 7 bases from J, with 4 bases between. Germline CDR1 is SGHTA and CDR2 is FQGTGA. The CDR3 loop reads CASSLRGGELFF. In DNA, the CDR3 is TGTGCCAGCAGCTTAAGGGGCGGGGAGCTGTTTTTT.

The rearrangement joins TRBV7-9 to TRBJ2-3, with TRBD1 matching 10 bases. The CDR3 is 15 amino acids. V trimming: 2 bases; J trimming: 5 bases; junction bases outside the gene matches: 4. The germline V gene encodes CDR1 SEHNR and CDR2 FQNEAQ (reference sequence). This CDR3 reads CASSLRDRGLDTQYF. As DNA, the CDR3 is TGTGCCAGCAGCTTAAGGGACAGGGGTTTAGATACGCAGTATTTT.

The rearrangement links TRBV5-5 to TRBJ1-3; TRBD1 might be the D (5 bases). CDR3 length: 16 residues. The V and J ends lost 2 bases and 1 base respectively, with 13 bases between them. From germline, CDR1 is SGHKS and CDR2 YYEKEE (reference sequence). This chain's CDR3 is CASSFTTGSSGNTIYF. Written as DNA, the CDR3 is TGTGCCAGCAGCTTTACCACAGGTTCTTCTGGAAACACCATATATTTT.

The chain is built from TRBV5-1 and TRBJ2-5, with 10 positions matching TRBD1. CDR3 size: 14 residues. CDR1 and CDR2 from the germline V gene are SGHRS and YFSETQ. V shed 6 bases, J shed 4 bases, and the junction held 6 bases outside the gene matches. CDR3 region: CASTQTGGVETQYF. The DNA for the CDR3 is TGCGCCAGCACACAGACAGGGGGCGTAGAGACCCAGTACTTC.

The rearrangement uses TRBV5-1 and TRBJ2-1; perhaps TRBD2 as D (5 bases). Germline-derived CDR1 and CDR2 are SGHRS and YFSETQ. The CDR3 covers 14 residues. Trimming removed 8 bases at V and 8 bases at J, with 20 bases between. The CDR3 DNA is TGCGCCAGTGGCATGGGGAGTCATAAGGATGAGCAGTTCTTC. This translates into CASGMGSHKDEQFF.

The chain joins TRBV4-1 to TRBJ1-5; weak D call: TRBD1 (5 bases). The V end was cut by 4 bases, the J end by 0 bases, with 22 bases between. This CDR3 has 19 residues. Germline CDR1 is MGHRA and CDR2 is YSYEKL. CDR3: CASSPPPKEGLISNQPQHF. The DNA of the CDR3 is TGCGCCAGCAGCCCACCCCCGAAAGAGGGACTTATTAGCAATCAGCCCCAGCATTTT.

The rearrangement joins TRBV28 to TRBJ1-4, with 8 bases that match TRBD1. V dropped 5 bases and J dropped 7; count of bases not matched to a gene: 9. The CDR3 runs to 15 residues. Germline CDR1 reads MDHEN; CDR2 reads SYDVKM. CDR3 loop: CASSRQTGEAEKLFF. The CDR3 DNA reads as TGTGCCAGCAGTCGCCAGACAGGGGAAGCTGAAAAACTGTTTTTT.

DNA for the CDR3: TGCGCCAGCAGCCCAATAGGGAGCCAAGAGACCCAGTACTTC. It codes for CASSPIGSQETQYF. The V call is TRBV5-1, the J call TRBJ2-5; a possible D gene is TRBD2 (5 bases). The germline V gene encodes CDR1 SGHRS and CDR2 YFSETQ. The CDR3 runs to 14 residues. Trimming stripped 4 bases from V and 1 base from J, with 11 bases between.

This sequence joins TRBV7-8 and TRBJ1-1; D is possibly TRBD1 (5 bases). This CDR3 region has 15 residues. CDR1 is SGHVS and CDR2 is FQNEAQ in the germline V gene. V dropped 2 bases and J dropped 2 bases, with 12 bases sitting between them. The CDR3 DNA is TGTGCCAGCAGCTTAAGGGGCGGTGTAAACACTGAAGCTTTCTTT. Its translation: CASSLRGGVNTEAFF.

This chain connects TRBV11-2 to TRBJ2-1; 12 bases map to TRBD2. The V segment lost 5 bases and the J segment 8 bases; nucleotides outside the gene matches: 10. This CDR3 comprises 16 residues. CDR1 and CDR2 from the germline V gene are SGHAT and FQNNGV. The CDR3 DNA is TGTGCCAGCAGCGAGGGGCGGACTAGCGGGGTCTATGAGCAGTTCTTC. Translating gives CASSEGRTSGVYEQFF.

V is TRBV18 and J is TRBJ2-7, with TRBD1 identical over 7 bases. Germline trimming cut 5 bases from V and 3 bases from J; bases unmatched to any gene: 4. Germline V gene lookup returns CDR1 KGHSH and CDR2 LQKENI. CDR3 size: 13 residues. The chain's CDR3 is CASSTGQSYEQYF. CDR3 sequence (DNA): TGTGCCAGCTCAACGGGACAGAGCTACGAGCAGTACTTC.

The rearrangement joins TRBV5-3 to TRBJ2-3; no clear D gene. TRBV5-3 is sorted into the ORF group, with uncertain function. V gave up 1 base and J gave up 2 bases, with 11 bases separating them. The CDR3 length is 15 residues. In DNA, the CDR3 is TGTGCCAGAAGCTTGTTACAAGCGCACACAGATACGCAGTATTTT. Amino acid sequence: CARSLLQAHTDTQYF.

The gene calls are TRBV6-5 and TRBJ2-1; D uncertain. Per the germline V gene, CDR1 is MNHEY and CDR2 is SVGAGI. The V end was cut by 3 bases, the J end by 8 bases, with 14 bases between. This CDR3 spans 14 amino acids. CDR3 loop: CASSYGTGSDEQFF. In DNA, the CDR3 is TGTGCCAGCAGTTATGGCACGGGCTCTGATGAGCAGTTCTTC.

The CDR3 DNA follows: TGCGCCAGCAGCCGGATAGCGGAGCGGGGCTACGAGCAGTACTTC. Protein product: CASSRIAERGYEQYF. The chain is built from TRBV5-1 and TRBJ2-7; TRBD2 agrees at 7 bases. This CDR3 region has 15 residues. Germline-derived CDR1 and CDR2 are SGHRS and YFSETQ. V was clipped by 4 bases and J by 3 bases; unmatched bases: 10.

The chain couples TRBV11-3 to TRBJ2-2; D not certain. CDR1 is SGHNT and CDR2 is YENEEA in the germline V gene. The CDR3 has 14 amino acids. V lost 7 bases, J lost 0 bases, and 9 bases lay in between. This CDR3 is CASTPTSNTGELFF. The CDR3 DNA reads TGTGCCAGCACCCCGACTTCGAACACCGGGGAGCTGTTTTTT.

The chain has TRBV19 and TRBJ1-2; 10 bases map to TRBD1. This CDR3 contains 14 residues. CDR1 is LNHDA and CDR2 is SQIVND in the germline V gene (reference sequence). Germline trimming cut 5 bases from V and 4 bases from J; bases unmatched to any gene: 4. The CDR3 DNA reads TGTGCCAGTAGTGTGGGGGACAGGGGCTATGGCTACACCTTC. Its translation: CASSVGDRGYGYTF.